This T cell receptor (beta chain) was profiled in a study of cytomegalovirus exposure and HLA in healthy donors. At the level of the study: HLA-typed donors contributed approximately 92 million unique TCRs, which were held in an early data release.

V was pared by 6 bases and J by 4 bases, with 4 bases between. CDR1 and CDR2 (germline): MDHEN, SYDVKM. CDR3 length: 11 residues. Study-level points and caveats: Prediction of most subjects' HLA-A and HLA-B alleles by TCR beta sequences was reportedly accurate. A later analysis linked a missense variant in DCLRE1C to the trimming of TCR beta V and J genes.

The donors comprised healthy bone marrow donors. In the PCR, 60 Vbeta and 13 Jbeta primers were used. The table came from immunoSEQ multiplex PCR; TCRdb's copy has only in-frame clones and leaves some out. The sample contains about 110,000 clones, approximately 70% of which appear only once. Details on this clone: The antigen is not known.

This clonotype was sampled from a man in his thirties or forties in good health and CMV-seropositive. The gene calls are TRBV28 and TRBJ2-1; D is undetermined. The sequencing input was PBMCs. The DNA of the CDR3 is TGTGCCAGCAGACTATACAATGAGCAGTTCTTC. This sequence encodes CASRLYNEQFF.